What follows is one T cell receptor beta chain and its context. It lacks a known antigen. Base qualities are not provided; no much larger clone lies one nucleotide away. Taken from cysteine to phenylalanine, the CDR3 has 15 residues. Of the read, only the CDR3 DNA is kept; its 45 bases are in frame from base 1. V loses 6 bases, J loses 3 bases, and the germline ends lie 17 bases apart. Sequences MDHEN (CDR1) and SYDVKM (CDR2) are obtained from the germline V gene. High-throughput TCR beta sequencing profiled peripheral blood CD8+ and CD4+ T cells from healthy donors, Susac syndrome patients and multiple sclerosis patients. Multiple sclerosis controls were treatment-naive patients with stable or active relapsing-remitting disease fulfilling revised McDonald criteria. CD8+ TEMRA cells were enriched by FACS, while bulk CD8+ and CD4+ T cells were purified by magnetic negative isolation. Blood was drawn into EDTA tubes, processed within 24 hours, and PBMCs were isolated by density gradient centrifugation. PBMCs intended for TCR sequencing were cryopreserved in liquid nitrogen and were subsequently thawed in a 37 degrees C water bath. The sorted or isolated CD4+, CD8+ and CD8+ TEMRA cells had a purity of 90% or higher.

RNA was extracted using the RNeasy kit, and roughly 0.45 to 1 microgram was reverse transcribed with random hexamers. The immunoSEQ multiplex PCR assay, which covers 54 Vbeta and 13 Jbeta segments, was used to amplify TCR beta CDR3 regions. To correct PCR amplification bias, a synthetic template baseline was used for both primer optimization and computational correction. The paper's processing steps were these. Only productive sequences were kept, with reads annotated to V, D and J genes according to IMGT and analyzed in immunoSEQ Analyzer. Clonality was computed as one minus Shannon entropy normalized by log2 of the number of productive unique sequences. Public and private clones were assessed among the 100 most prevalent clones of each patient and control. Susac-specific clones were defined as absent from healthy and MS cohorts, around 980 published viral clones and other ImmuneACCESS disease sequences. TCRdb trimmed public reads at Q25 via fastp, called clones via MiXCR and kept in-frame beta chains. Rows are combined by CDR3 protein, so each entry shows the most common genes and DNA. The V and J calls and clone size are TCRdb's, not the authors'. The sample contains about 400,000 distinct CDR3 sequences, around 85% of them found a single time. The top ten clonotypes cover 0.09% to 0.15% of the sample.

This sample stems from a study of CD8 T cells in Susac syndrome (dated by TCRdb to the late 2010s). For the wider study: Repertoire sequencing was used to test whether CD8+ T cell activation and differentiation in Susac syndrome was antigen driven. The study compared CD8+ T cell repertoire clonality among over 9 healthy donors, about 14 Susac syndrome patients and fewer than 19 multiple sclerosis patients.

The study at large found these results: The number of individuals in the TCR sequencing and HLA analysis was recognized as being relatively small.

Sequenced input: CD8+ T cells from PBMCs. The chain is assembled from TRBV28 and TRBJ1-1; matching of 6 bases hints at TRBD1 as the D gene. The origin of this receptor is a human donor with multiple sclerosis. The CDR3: CASRWGGQVDTEAFF. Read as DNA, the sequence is TGTGCCAGCAGGTGGGGGGGGCAAGTTGACACTGAAGCTTTCTTT.